The clone carrying this T cell receptor beta chain was seen many times. The data belong to a study of T cells in Graves' hyperthyroidism and ophthalmopathy. The V end was cut by 3 bases, the J end by 6 bases, with 12 bases between. In germline, CDR1 is LGHDT, CDR2 YNNKEL (reference sequence). The CDR3 is made up of 14 amino acids. The hyperthyroidism patients had all been newly diagnosed, and their disease duration was under 2 months. Their ages ranged from 18 to 65 years. Every diagnosis used clinical symptoms, serum thyroxine and TRAb, thyroid ultrasound and orbital computed tomography. The investigators amplified TCR beta CDR3 regions from RNA transcripts. TCR CDR3 regions were first amplified by RT-PCR with HTBI primers. A single record per CDR3 protein comes from TCRdb applying MiXCR to the multiplex PCR reads. The table records around 690,000 distinct CDR3 sequences, about 18% of them present only once.

This chain uses TRBV3-1 with TRBJ1-5, with D maybe TRBD1 (6 bases). This TCR came from a man aged 45-60 years with Graves' hyperthyroidism. The sequencing input was blood. Here the CDR3 reads CASSQSRGGQPQHF. The CDR3 coding sequence is TGTGCCAGCAGCCAGAGTAGGGGGGGTCAGCCCCAGCATTTT.